These T cell receptor beta chains were read from a single sample in a study of blood T cell repertoires in COVID-19. TCRdb's copy holds only in-frame clones and misses some; the assay was immunoSEQ multiplex PCR. In the table there are 100,000 to 150,000 clones, about 88% of which are singletons. Input material: peripheral blood. The receptors here all came from a woman of 80 years or more with acute or convalescent COVID-19. Each CDR3 is given with its conserved first and last residue. A D gene is named only where the DNA matches it firmly. The listing skips clone size in some rows; elsewhere it reads once, few, many or a size class.

TRBD2	NA	TRBV2	TRBJ2-1	TGTGCCAGCAGGAGGGCTAGCGGGGGGAAATACAATGAGCAGTTCTTC	CASRRASGGKYNEQFF
NA	NA	TRBV18	TRBJ1-3	TGTGCCAGCTCACTTCAGCGCTCTGGAAACACCATATATTTT	CASSLQRSGNTIYF
NA	NA	TRBV24-1	TRBJ1-1	TGTGCCACCAGTGAGGGCAAGAGGAACACTGAAGCTTTCTTT	CATSEGKRNTEAFF
TRBD1	NA	TRBV6-5	TRBJ2-7	TGTGCCAGCAGAGGGACAGTTTCCTACGAGCAGTACTTC	CASRGTVSYEQYF
TRBD1	once	TRBV5-4	TRBJ1-2	TGTGCCAGCAGCTGGGACAGGGGATTGCAGGGCTACACCTTC	CASSWDRGLQGYTF
NA	NA	TRBV27	TRBJ2-5	TGTGCCAGCAGTTCCAGGACGGGGAAGGAGACCCAGTACTTC	CASSSRTGKETQYF
NA	NA	TRBV27	TRBJ1-1	TGTGCCAGCGGGTTACCGGGTCGGACTGAAGCTTTCTTT	CASGLPGRTEAFF
TRBD1	NA	TRBV6-5	TRBJ1-2	TGTGCCAGCAGCCGTCTGACAGGGGATGGCTACACCTTC	CASSRLTGDGYTF
TRBD2	NA	TRBV18	TRBJ2-2	TGTGCCAGCTCATCAACTAGCGGGAGGATGTCCGGGGAGCTGTTTTTT	CASSSTSGRMSGELFF
TRBD1	NA	TRBV28	TRBJ1-1	TGTGCCAGCAGTCCGGGCGGGACAGGGGGCTATTTCGGTCGGGCTTTCTTT	CASSPGGTGGYFGRAFF
TRBD2	NA	TRBV7-2	TRBJ2-3	TGTGCCAGCAGCTTAGCAACCGGAGGATGGACTAGCGGGGGAGCAGATACGCAGTATTTT	CASSLATGGWTSGGADTQYF
TRBD2	NA	TRBV4-1	TRBJ2-1	TGCGCCAGCCGGCGGACTAGCGGGGGCAATGAGCAGTTCTTC	CASRRTSGGNEQFF
NA	once	TRBV19	TRBJ2-7	TGTGCCAGTAGGAAAAACCGGGACAACTACGAGCAGTACTTC	CASRKNRDNYEQYF
NA	NA	TRBV4-2	TRBJ1-3	TGTGCCAGCAGCCAAGATCGGACAGTTGGAAACACCATATATTTT	CASSQDRTVGNTIYF
NA	NA	TRBV4-3	TRBJ1-1	TGCGCCAGCAGCCAAGAGTGGCAGATAAACACTGAAGCTTTCTTT	CASSQEWQINTEAFF
TRBD1	NA	TRBV5-6	TRBJ2-3	TGTGCCAGCAGCGGGACAGGGGCGAAGACTTACACAGATACGCAGTATTTT	CASSGTGAKTYTDTQYF
TRBD1	NA	TRBV5-1	TRBJ1-2	TGCGCCAGCAGCGGGGGACAGAACTATGGCTACACCTTC	CASSGGQNYGYTF
TRBD1	NA	TRBV2	TRBJ1-2	TGTGCCAGCAGTGCGTCCAGGGGGCATGGCTACACCTTC	CASSASRGHGYTF
TRBD1	NA	TRBV7-9	TRBJ1-4	TGTGCCAGCAGCTTAAAAAAGGACAGGGGGCGCGAAAAACTGTTTTTT	CASSLKKDRGREKLFF
NA	NA	TRBV3-1/TRBV3-2	TRBJ2-1	TGTGCCAGCAGCCAAGATCGAGGGTCCTACAATGAGCAGTTCTTC	CASSQDRGSYNEQFF
NA	NA	TRBV28	TRBJ1-5	TGTGCCAGCAGTTTGTTAAATAGCAATCAGCCCCAGCATTTT	CASSLLNSNQPQHF
NA	NA	TRBV5-8	TRBJ2-3	TGTGCCAGCAGCTTGATTTTTGGGGCCGCAGATACGCAGTATTTT	CASSLIFGAADTQYF
NA	NA	TRBV2	TRBJ1-1	TGTGCCAGCAGCAGGGACACTGAAGCTTTCTTT	CASSRDTEAFF
NA	NA	TRBV9	TRBJ1-4	TGTGCCAGCAGCCCCGGGACAAATTGGGAAAAACTGTTTTTT	CASSPGTNWEKLFF
NA	NA	TRBV5-4	TRBJ1-3	TGTGCCAGCAGCTTAGACAGGCACGGAAACACCATATATTTT	CASSLDRHGNTIYF
TRBD1	NA	TRBV6-5	TRBJ1-4	TGTGCCAGCAGCCCAAGTCGGATACAGGGGTGGAAACTGTTTTTT	CASSPSRIQGWKLFF
NA	NA	TRBV28	TRBJ2-1	TGTGCCAGCAGTTCGGCAGGGTCCTACAATGAGCAGTTCTTC	CASSSAGSYNEQFF
TRBD2	NA	TRBV2	TRBJ2-1	TGTGCCAGCAGTGTCACTAGCGGGGGGGCCGTCAATGAGCAGTTCTTC	CASSVTSGGAVNEQFF
NA	NA	TRBV15	TRBJ2-5	TGTGCCACCAGCGGGCGCTTTAGACCGGGACTGTACCAAGAGACCCAGTACTTC	CATSGRFRPGLYQETQYF
NA	NA	TRBV6-5	TRBJ1-2	TGTGCCAGCAGTTACTCGAACAGGCCCTATGGCTACACCTTC	CASSYSNRPYGYTF
TRBD1	NA	TRBV3-1/TRBV3-2	TRBJ2-7	TGTGCCAGCAGCCAAACCCCGGGACAGGGAAACGAGCAGTACTTC	CASSQTPGQGNEQYF
TRBD1	NA	TRBV23-1	TRBJ2-5	TGCGCCAGCACGACAGGGCTGCAAGAGACCCAGTACTTC	CASTTGLQETQYF
NA	NA	TRBV5-1	TRBJ2-3	TGCGCCAGCAGTGATGTAAGGGGGAAGGGAACAGATACGCAGTATTTT	CASSDVRGKGTDTQYF
NA	NA	TRBV10-3	TRBJ1-6	TGTGCCATCAGTACCACAGCTGATTCACCCCTCCACTTT	CAISTTADSPLHF
NA	few	TRBV6-2/TRBV6-3	TRBJ2-3	TGTGCCAGCAGTTACGGATTAGCGGGCACAGATACGCAGTATTTT	CASSYGLAGTDTQYF
TRBD2	NA	TRBV28	TRBJ2-1	TGTGCCAGCAGAACCTATCAGCGGGAGTCGCTCTTTGAGCAGTTCTTC	CASRTYQRESLFEQFF
NA	NA	TRBV7-9	TRBJ1-3	TGTGCCAGCAGCTTAGACTTATCCGGCACCATATATTTT	CASSLDLSGTIYF
TRBD1	NA	TRBV20-1	TRBJ1-2	TGCAGTGCTAGTTTGGGACAGGGCTATGGCTACACCTTC	CSASLGQGYGYTF
NA	NA	TRBV5-6	TRBJ1-2	TGTGCCAGCAGCTCTATTGTGGGCTACACCTTC	CASSSIVGYTF
TRBD2	NA	TRBV7-2	TRBJ2-3	TGTGCCAGCAGCTCGACTAGCGGAACAGATACGCAGTATTTT	CASSSTSGTDTQYF
TRBD1	NA	TRBV19	TRBJ1-1	TGTGCCAGTAGTTCCCCCGTAGGACAGGGGGGAATGATTGAAGCTTTCTTT	CASSSPVGQGGMIEAFF
TRBD2	NA	TRBV5-1	TRBJ2-6	TGCGCCAGCAGGATTAGCGGGATTAGCTCTGGGGCCAACGTCCTGACTTTC	CASRISGISSGANVLTF
TRBD1	NA	TRBV19	TRBJ1-2	TGTGCCAGTAAAGACAGGGGAATGATCTATGGCTACACCTTC	CASKDRGMIYGYTF
TRBD1	NA	TRBV18	TRBJ2-2	TGTGCCAGCTCACCACCCGGGACAGGGGGCCTTAACACCGGGGAGCTGTTTTTT	CASSPPGTGGLNTGELFF
NA	NA	TRBV2	TRBJ2-5	TGTGCCAGCAGCCGAGCGGCAGAGACCCAGTACTTC	CASSRAAETQYF
NA	NA	TRBV2	TRBJ1-3	TGTGCCAGCAGGACAGATAGCCGAGGAAACACCATATATTTT	CASRTDSRGNTIYF
TRBD1	NA	TRBV7-9	TRBJ1-2	TGTGCCAGCAGCCAGGGACAGGGGGCAGAAGGCTACACCTTC	CASSQGQGAEGYTF